These 31 T cell receptor beta chains were sequenced from one sample in a study of beta chain features in type 1 diabetes. Of the isolated RNA, all was reverse transcribed, and so the sequenced material was expressed TCRB transcripts. Assay used: immunoSEQ multiplex PCR; TCRdb lists only in-frame clones, some missing. The repertoire holds 120,000 to 150,000 clones, with around 9.3% as singletons. Sequencing was done on a sample of naive CD4+ T cells from blood. The receptor set was obtained from a man between 18 and 35 years old in good health.

In this sample, this clone turned up a few times. The chain couples TRBV27 to TRBJ1-4; no clear D. This CDR3 contains 19 residues. The V gene's germline CDR1 is MNHEY and CDR2 SMNVEV (reference sequence). Trimming stripped 1 base from V and 1 base from J, with 19 bases between. DNA for the CDR3: TGTGCCAGCAGTTTATTGATCCTGGACCCGCGGGGAACTAATGAAAAACTGTTTTTT. This gives the protein CASSLLILDPRGTNEKLFF.

This clone has a handful of counts. This chain uses TRBV7-2 with TRBJ2-5, with 13 bases identical to TRBD2. The CDR3 is made up of 15 amino acids. J lost 4 bases, V lost 1 base, and 0 bases had no gene match. Looked up from germline, CDR1 is SGHTA and CDR2 is FQGNSA. The DNA for the CDR3 is TGTGCCAGCAGCTTAGGACTAGCGGGGGGAGAGACCCAGTACTTC. Translation: CASSLGLAGGETQYF.

V gene TRBV6-5 combines with J gene TRBJ1-2; 7 bases are a match to TRBD1. Germline V gene lookup returns CDR1 MNHEY and CDR2 SVGAGI. CDR3 length equals 13 residues. V was clipped by 6 bases and J by 8 bases; unmatched bases: 9. In DNA, the CDR3 is TGTGCCAGCAGCTCTAACAGGGGTAGGGGCTACACCTTC. Translated: CASSSNRGRGYTF.

This chain uses TRBV5-8 with TRBJ1-3; D perhaps matches TRBD1 (6 bases). CDR1 is SGHTS and CDR2 is YDEGEE in the germline V gene. This CDR3 spans 14 amino acids. The V end lost 4 bases, the J end lost 2 bases, and 10 bases lay between the germline ends. CDR3 amino acids: CASSVRTAGNTIYF. CDR3 nucleotides: TGTGCCAGCAGCGTGAGGACAGCTGGAAACACCATATATTTT.

This clone was found a few times. V and J are TRBV6-5 and TRBJ2-4; D is unresolved. CDR1 is MNHEY, CDR2 SVGAGI, per germline. V shed 0 bases and J shed 0 bases, with 9 bases lying between them. CDR3 size: 16 residues. CDR3 amino acids: CASSYSASVAKNIQYF. The CDR3 coding sequence is TGTGCCAGCAGTTACTCCGCGTCCGTAGCCAAAAACATTCAGTACTTC.

The genes are TRBV18 and TRBJ2-1, with D hard to call. The CDR3 is made up of 17 amino acids. Trimming cost V 5 bases and J 6 bases, with 23 bases left between them. The germline V gene has CDR1 KGHSH and CDR2 LQKENI. The CDR3 DNA is TGTGCCAGCTCAGATGACGTTTGGGCCCAGGCGCTCAATGAGCAGTTCTTC. Its translation is CASSDDVWAQALNEQFF.

The chain carries TRBV18 and TRBJ2-1, with 13 bases that match TRBD2. The CDR3 consists of 18 residues. Looked up from germline, CDR1 is KGHSH and CDR2 is LQKENI. Unmatched junction bases numbered 8, after V lost 5 bases and J lost 1 base. This CDR3 reads CASSSGLAGTRSYNEQFF. As DNA, the CDR3 is TGTGCCAGCTCATCGGGACTAGCGGGAACACGTTCCTACAATGAGCAGTTCTTC.

J is TRBJ2-7 and V is TRBV19; 7 bases map to TRBD2. This CDR3 is built from 14 residues. CDR1 is LNHDA, CDR2 SQIVND, per germline (reference sequence). Germline trimming cut 8 bases from V and 5 bases from J; bases unmatched to any gene: 12. The CDR3 loop is CASASRGVRHEQYF. CDR3 coding DNA: TGTGCCAGTGCCTCCCGGGGGGTGAGGCACGAGCAGTACTTC.

This rearrangement joins TRBV12-5 to TRBJ2-2, with 10 bases aligning to TRBD1. The trim removed 7 bases at V and 2 bases at J, leaving 4 bases unmatched. The CDR3 consists of 15 residues. Germline V gives CDR1 LGHNT, CDR2 FRNRAP. CDR3 amino acids: CASARDRGNTGELFF. The CDR3 DNA is TGTGCTAGTGCCCGGGACAGGGGAAACACCGGGGAGCTGTTTTTT.

This clone showed up many times. The genes are TRBV4-2 and TRBJ2-3, with D hard to call. This CDR3 is 12 amino acids long. V was cut by 2 bases and J by 7 bases, with 7 bases left in between. Germline V gene sequence: CDR1 LGHNA, CDR2 YNFKEQ. CDR3 DNA sequence: TGTGCCAGCAGCCAAAGCGTAAATACGCAGTATTTT. This sequence encodes CASSQSVNTQYF.

The chain employs TRBV5-1 and TRBJ1-4; TRBD1 might be the D (5 bases). In germline, CDR1 is SGHRS, CDR2 YFSETQ. V was cut by 4 bases and J by 7 bases, with 17 bases left in between. The CDR3 is 15 amino acids. The CDR3 DNA is TGCGCCAGCAGCCCCGGGACTCAGAACAGTGAAAAACTGTTTTTT. This translates into CASSPGTQNSEKLFF.

There are a few counts of this clone. The chain links TRBV6-6 to TRBJ2-1; the match to TRBD1 covers 9 bases. The germline CDR1 and CDR2 sequences are MNHNY and SVGAGI (reference sequence). The V and J ends lost 4 bases and 7 bases, in that order; junction bases with no gene match: 8. There are 15 residues in the CDR3. The CDR3 loop is CASSSGTGPGNEQFF. CDR3 DNA: TGTGCCAGCAGTTCCGGGACAGGGCCAGGGAATGAGCAGTTCTTC.

The chain combines TRBV5-4 with TRBJ2-7; 12 bases line up with TRBD2. CDR3 length: 14 amino acids. Germline V gives CDR1 SGHNT, CDR2 YYREEE (reference sequence). The V gene end was trimmed by 3 bases and the J gene end by 5 bases; junction bases not matched to a gene: 3. The CDR3 reads CASSSLAGGNEQYF. The CDR3, as DNA: TGTGCCAGCAGCTCTCTAGCGGGGGGGAACGAGCAGTACTTC.

This clone showed up just a few times. The rearrangement uses TRBV30 and TRBJ1-5, with TRBD1 matching over 8 bases. V lost 2 bases to trimming and J lost 7 bases; unmatched junction nucleotides: 10. The CDR3 contains 15 residues. Germline lookup yields CDR1 GTSNPN and CDR2 SVGIG (reference sequence). CDR3 sequence: CAWSSPRGLVQPQHF. As DNA, the CDR3 is TGTGCCTGGAGTTCCCCCAGGGGGCTTGTACAGCCCCAGCATTTT.

This chain joins TRBV5-1 and TRBJ2-1; TRBD2 might be the D (5 bases). V lost 2 bases and J lost 5, with 20 bases in between. Germline V CDR1 and CDR2: SGHRS, YFSETQ. The length of the CDR3 is 17 residues. CDR3 sequence reads: CASSFWKGAEWDNEQFF. In DNA, the CDR3 is TGCGCCAGCAGCTTCTGGAAGGGAGCGGAGTGGGACAATGAGCAGTTCTTC.

V and J are TRBV9 and TRBJ2-5, with 8 bases matching TRBD1. The length of the CDR3 is 14 residues. The V segment lost 3 bases and the J segment 5 bases; nucleotides outside the gene matches: 6. Germline loops: CDR1 SGDLS, CDR2 YYNGEE. The CDR3 region is CASSASGGRETQYF. DNA for the CDR3: TGTGCCAGCAGCGCCTCAGGGGGCAGGGAGACCCAGTACTTC.

V and J are TRBV2 and TRBJ1-5, with no clear D. The germline V gene encodes CDR1 SNHLY and CDR2 FYNNEI. Between the trimmed V and J ends, which lost 11 bases and 0 bases, there was a span of 14 bases. This CDR3 has 14 amino acids. The CDR3 protein is CAGAEINSNQPQHF. The DNA for the CDR3 is TGTGCCGGTGCGGAGATTAATAGCAATCAGCCCCAGCATTTT. Combining the CDR3 with reference TRBV2 and TRBJ1-5 gives the whole variable domain EPEVTQTPSHQVTQMGQEVILRCVPISNHLYFYWYRQILGQKVEFLVSFYNNEISEKSEIFDDQFSVERPDGSNFTLKIRSTKLEDSAMYFCAGAEINSNQPQHFGDGTRLSIL.

The genes are TRBV7-2 and TRBJ2-1; TRBD2 matches 9 bases. Per germline, CDR1 SGHTA and CDR2 FQGNSA. The CDR3 extends over 16 amino acids. V lost 7 bases, J lost 4 bases, and 11 bases stayed unmatched. DNA of the CDR3: TGTGCCAGCACCCCCTGGCTAGCGGGGTTATACAATGAGCAGTTCTTC. This codes for CASTPWLAGLYNEQFF.

This clone was seen a handful of times. The CDR3 region has the DNA TGTGCCAGCAGTCCTGACAGAAACACCGGGGAGCTGTTTTTT. Translating gives CASSPDRNTGELFF. This chain connects TRBV27 to TRBJ2-2; D is possibly TRBD1 (5 bases). This CDR3 spans 14 amino acids. The germline V and J ends were trimmed by 5 bases and 2 bases, with 9 bases remaining between them. Germline lookup yields CDR1 MNHEY and CDR2 SMNVEV (reference sequence).

The chain has TRBV19 and TRBJ2-2, with 9 bases identical to TRBD1. Trimming cost V 5 bases and J 0 bases; bases outside gene matches: 7. Germline loops: CDR1 LNHDA, CDR2 SQIVND (reference sequence). The CDR3 runs to 17 residues. The DNA for the CDR3 is TGTGCCAGTAGTGGGACAGGGAGAATCCCGAACACCGGGGAGCTGTTTTTT. Protein: CASSGTGRIPNTGELFF.

This clone was observed a handful of times. The V gene is TRBV5-1, the J gene TRBJ1-4, with 7 positions matching TRBD1. Germline V gene lookup returns CDR1 SGHRS and CDR2 YFSETQ. The trim removed 4 bases at V and 3 bases at J, leaving 3 bases unmatched. The CDR3 runs 14 residues. Here the CDR3 reads CASSKTGSNEKLFF. The CDR3 nucleotides read TGCGCCAGCAGCAAGACAGGGTCTAATGAAAAACTGTTTTTT. The complete variable domain, with remaining parts taken from reference TRBV5-1 and TRBJ1-4, reads KAGVTQTPRYLIKTRGQQVTLSCSPISGHRSVSWYQQTPGQGLQFLFEYFSETQRNKGNFPGRFSGRQFSNSRSEMNVSTLELGDSALYLCASSKTGSNEKLFFGSGTQLSVL.

This clone was observed a few times. The V call is TRBV11-2, the J call TRBJ2-1; weak D call: TRBD1 (5 bases). Germline assignment: CDR1 SGHAT and CDR2 FQNNGV. V dropped 4 bases and J dropped 4 bases, with 11 bases sitting between them. This CDR3 contains 14 residues. The CDR3 DNA sequence: TGTGCCAGCAGCTCGACAGTTGGGTACAATGAGCAGTTCTTC. Translated: CASSSTVGYNEQFF.

The rearrangement uses TRBV6-6 and TRBJ1-6, with TRBD1 identical over 7 bases. The germline V gene has CDR1 MNHNY and CDR2 SVGAGI (reference sequence). The CDR3 spans 16 residues. V shed 2 bases, J shed 7 bases, and the junction held 8 bases outside the gene matches. This CDR3 reads CASSYEGAGRNSPLHF. As DNA, the CDR3 is TGTGCCAGCAGTTACGAGGGGGCAGGGCGAAATTCACCCCTCCACTTT.

The rearrangement links TRBV4-1 to TRBJ2-1; 12 bases are shared with TRBD2. V shed 5 bases, J shed 4 bases, and the junction held 0 bases outside the gene matches. The CDR3 totals 14 residues. Germline lookup yields CDR1 MGHRA and CDR2 YSYEKL. CDR3 sequence (DNA): TGCGCCAGCAGCGGGACTAGCGGGTACAATGAGCAGTTCTTC. This translates into CASSGTSGYNEQFF.

The rearrangement links TRBV21-1 to TRBJ2-4; whether TRBD2, the table's D call, matches the DNA was not checked. TRBV21-1 is recorded as a pseudogene. The CDR3 has 17 residues. The DNA of the CDR3 is TGTGCCAGCAGCCGTGCCTTGGGGGGTACCACCAAAAACATTCAGTACTTC. Its protein is CASSRALGGTTKNIQYF.

This clone showed up just a few times. This chain links TRBV28 with TRBJ2-3, with 8 bases matching TRBD1. The CDR3 loop spans 15 amino acids. V dropped 7 bases and J dropped 3; count of bases not matched to a gene: 9. Germline lookup yields CDR1 MDHEN and CDR2 SYDVKM. Here the CDR3 DNA reads TGTGCCAGCATTCCAGGGGGCGCTTGGACAGATACGCAGTATTTT. Residues: CASIPGGAWTDTQYF.

This clone has more than one count but fewer than ten. The chain joins TRBV5-1 to TRBJ2-5; TRBD1 matches at 8 bases. TRBJ2-7 matches the DNA end more closely, so the J call is doubtful. The CDR3 loop spans 14 amino acids. Germline CDR1 is SGHRS and CDR2 is YFSETQ. CDR3 amino acids: CASSRGQGGYEQYF. For the CDR3, the DNA is TGCGCCAGCAGCCGCGGACAGGGCGGCTACGAGCAGTACTTC.

This clone came up a few times. The chain uses TRBV27 and TRBJ2-1, with TRBD2 matching over 9 bases. The CDR3 totals 17 residues. The trim removed 5 bases at V and 10 bases at J, leaving 18 bases unmatched. Germline assignment: CDR1 MNHEY and CDR2 SMNVEV (reference sequence). The CDR3 region is CASSRLALSGGLREQFF. For the CDR3, the DNA is TGTGCCAGCAGTAGACTCGCTCTGAGCGGGGGGCTCAGGGAGCAGTTCTTC.

V usage is TRBV5-1 and J usage is TRBJ2-7; 12 bases line up with TRBD2. CDR1 SGHRS and CDR2 YFSETQ come from the germline V gene. This CDR3 has 18 amino acids. After removal of 4 bases from V and 7 bases from J, the junction contained 18 bases not matched to a gene. The CDR3 DNA is TGCGCCAGCAGCCGCACCCTAGCGGGGGGGCCGTCAGAGAGAGAGCAGTACTTC. This encodes CASSRTLAGGPSEREQYF.

The chain links TRBV5-1 to TRBJ2-6; 8 nucleotides align to TRBD1. Trimming at V came to 4 bases and at J to 0 bases, leaving 3 bases not matched to a gene. CDR1 SGHRS and CDR2 YFSETQ come from the germline V gene. The CDR3 totals 16 residues. For the CDR3, the DNA is TGCGCCAGCAGCCCCGACAGGGGCTCTGGGGCCAACGTCCTGACTTTC. Translation: CASSPDRGSGANVLTF.

The V gene is TRBV4-1, the J gene TRBJ2-1; 10 bases line up with TRBD2. Germline V gene data show CDR1 as MGHRA and CDR2 as YSYEKL. This CDR3 contains 14 residues. V lost 4 bases and J lost 11; bases outside the gene matches: 8. The CDR3 region has the DNA TGCGCCAGCAGCCCCCTAGCGGGGGTGAAAAAGCAGTTCTTC. Its protein product is CASSPLAGVKKQFF.